This T cell receptor (beta chain) came from a study of CD4 T cells in relation to SARS-CoV-2 and coronaviruses. Profiling relied on immunoSEQ multiplex PCR, and the TCRdb table lists in-frame clones only, not all of them. The data hold 9,000 to 15,000 clones, with around 80% observed a single time. Before the COVID-19 pandemic, during about 2011-2019, CD4+ T cells were taken from unexposed donors. The cells were cultured for approximately ten days before CD4+ T cells were isolated. Cells permitting, SARS-CoV-2 S/N and four cold-coronavirus spikes were tested on unexposed-donor CD4+ T cells. CDR1 is SGHAT and CDR2 is FQNNGV in the germline V gene. The CDR3 runs 14 residues. Trimming took off 5 bases at V and 2 bases at J, with 11 bases between the two ends. In regard to this clone: Its antigen is still unknown.

The V gene is TRBV11-2, the J gene TRBJ2-3, with D unclear. Sequencing used CD4+ T cells from PBMCs, cultured in vitro. This TCR was recovered from a human donor in good health. Written as DNA, the CDR3 is TGTGCCAGCAGCCCCTTTGGCTCCACAGATACGCAGTATTTT. Protein: CASSPFGSTDTQYF.